This section outlines one TCR beta chain sequence together with its context. Clinical history as reported by participants underpinned cohort assignment. CDR1 LGHNA and CDR2 YSLEER come from the germline V gene. The CDR3 has 15 residues. Trimming stripped 0 bases from V and 5 bases from J, with 10 bases between. The data belong to a study of blood T cell repertoires in COVID-19. Study-wide background: What the recovered Cohort 3 donors had was two negative PCRs, clearance, or symptom resolution. Nucleic acid was either cDNA or gDNA, and it came from T cells, B-cell-depleted T cells, or PBMCs. Donors in the United States, Italy and Spain gave samples during acute or convalescent COVID-19.

The repertoire was sequenced with immunoSEQ multiplex PCR; TCRdb's copy has only in-frame clones and lacks some. The profile covers about 140,000 clones, with approximately 87% appearing a single time and 3.9% taken by the ten largest. The sequence came from a man aged 45 to 65 in a cohort exposed to, infected with or recovered from COVID-19 (not recorded which). Sequenced input: PBMCs or T cells enriched from blood (not recorded which). This rearrangement joins TRBV4-3 to TRBJ1-4, with D possibly TRBD1 on 5 matching bases. This CDR3 reads CASSQDWQGNEKLFF. CDR3 DNA: TGCGCCAGCAGCCAAGATTGGCAGGGAAATGAAAAACTGTTTTTT.